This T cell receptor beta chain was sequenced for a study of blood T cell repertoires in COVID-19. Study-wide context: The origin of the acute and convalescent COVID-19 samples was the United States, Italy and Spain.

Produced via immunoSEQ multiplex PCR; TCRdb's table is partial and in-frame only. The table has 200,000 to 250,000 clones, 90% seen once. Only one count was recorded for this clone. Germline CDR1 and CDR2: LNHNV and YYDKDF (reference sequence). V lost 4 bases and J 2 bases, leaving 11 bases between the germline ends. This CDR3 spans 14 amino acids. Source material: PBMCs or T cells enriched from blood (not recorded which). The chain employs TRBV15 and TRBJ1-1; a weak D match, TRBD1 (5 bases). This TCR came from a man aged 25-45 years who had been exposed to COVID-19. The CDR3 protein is CATSKGQPNTEAFF. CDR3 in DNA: TGTGCCACCAGCAAGGGGCAGCCCAACACTGAAGCTTTCTTT.